Listed here are 31 T cell receptor beta chains from one sample, sequenced in a study of cytomegalovirus exposure and HLA in healthy donors. The PCR ran on 60 Vbeta and 13 Jbeta primers. Profiling relied on immunoSEQ multiplex PCR, and the TCRdb table lists in-frame clones only, not all of them. The sample carries about 78,000 clones, 72% recorded once. Material: PBMCs. Receptors originate from a woman between 40 and 50 years old in good health and CMV-seropositive.

V usage is TRBV7-9 and J usage is TRBJ1-2; TRBD1 matches at 7 bases. Trimming at V came to 1 base and at J to 8 bases, leaving 16 bases not matched to a gene. This CDR3 is 17 amino acids long. CDR1 and CDR2 (germline): SEHNR, FQNEAQ (reference sequence). CDR3 coding DNA: TGTGCCAGCAGCTTAGTGGGGGACCCCCAGGGGGTCCGCGGCTACACCTTC. Amino acid sequence: CASSLVGDPQGVRGYTF.

V usage is TRBV7-7 and J usage is TRBJ2-5, with D tentatively TRBD2 (6 bases). Germline loops: CDR1 SSHAT, CDR2 FNYEAQ (reference sequence). The CDR3 loop spans 15 amino acids. V was shortened by 1 base and J by 5 bases, with 14 bases between the two germline ends. The CDR3 DNA reads TGTGCCAGCAGCTTAGGCGGGACTTTCGGGGAGACCCAGTACTTC. It codes for CASSLGGTFGETQYF.

V usage is TRBV2 and J usage is TRBJ2-7; 7 bases map to TRBD1. CDR1 and CDR2 from the germline V gene are SNHLY and FYNNEI. V shed 6 bases, J shed 0 bases, and the junction held 11 bases outside the gene matches. The length of the CDR3 is 16 residues. CDR3 sequence: CASSPPDRSSSYEQYF. In DNA form, the CDR3 reads TGTGCCAGCAGCCCACCGGACAGGTCTAGCTCCTACGAGCAGTACTTC.

This clone turned up a few times. The gene calls are TRBV4-1 and TRBJ2-3; 11 positions match TRBD2. CDR1 and CDR2 from the germline V gene are MGHRA and YSYEKL. The CDR3 is 17 residues long. Trimming at V came to 1 base and at J to 6 bases, leaving 9 bases not matched to a gene. CDR3 amino acids: CASSQGGLAGGIDTQYF. In nucleotides, the CDR3 is TGCGCCAGCAGCCAAGGGGGTTTAGCGGGGGGGATCGATACGCAGTATTTT.

The chain recombines TRBV6-5 with TRBJ2-5; D perhaps matches TRBD2 (6 bases). CDR3 length: 14 amino acids. The germline gives CDR1 MNHEY, CDR2 SVGAGI. Between the trimmed V and J ends, which lost 2 bases and 5 bases, there was a span of 12 bases. The CDR3: CASSYTSSRETQYF. Written as DNA, the CDR3 is TGTGCCAGCAGTTACACTAGCTCCAGGGAGACCCAGTACTTC.

This chain links TRBV6-1 with TRBJ1-2; TRBD1 matches at 8 bases. The CDR3 has 14 amino acids. The trim removed 2 bases at V and 4 bases at J, leaving 3 bases unmatched. Germline CDR1 is MNHNS and CDR2 is SASEGT. CDR3 residues: CASSELDRGYGYTF. The CDR3 region has the DNA TGTGCCAGCAGTGAATTAGACAGGGGCTATGGCTACACCTTC.

V and J are TRBV7-9 and TRBJ1-3; D is ambiguous. V lost 5 bases, J lost 0 bases, and 11 bases lay in between. From germline, CDR1 is SEHNR and CDR2 FQNEAQ (reference sequence). CDR3 length: 15 amino acids. The CDR3 loop is CASSAYTGSGNTIYF. The CDR3 DNA reads as TGTGCCAGCAGCGCATATACGGGCTCTGGAAACACCATATATTTT.

This rearrangement joins TRBV4-1 to TRBJ1-2; D is perhaps TRBD1 (5 bases). Germline CDR1 is MGHRA and CDR2 is YSYEKL. V was shortened by 0 bases and J by 3 bases, with 17 bases between the two germline ends. The CDR3 spans 17 residues. The CDR3 sequence is CASSQERVRGADYGYTF. CDR3 coding DNA: TGCGCCAGCAGCCAAGAAAGGGTTCGTGGGGCGGACTATGGCTACACCTTC.

The chain recombines TRBV9 with TRBJ2-7; D is undetermined. Between the trimmed V and J ends, which lost 4 bases and 0 bases, there was a span of 5 bases. The germline V gene encodes CDR1 SGDLS and CDR2 YYNGEE. This CDR3 region has 12 residues. The CDR3 region is CASSPSSYEQYF. The CDR3 nucleotides read TGTGCCAGCAGCCCCAGCTCCTACGAGCAGTACTTC.

The rearrangement links TRBV6-1 to TRBJ1-1, with 10 bases matching TRBD1. The CDR3 loop spans 17 amino acids. CDR1 and CDR2 from the germline V gene are MNHNS and SASEGT. J lost 2 bases, V lost 0 bases, and 6 bases had no gene match. The CDR3: CASSEAGTGALNTEAFF. The CDR3 coding sequence is TGTGCCAGCAGTGAAGCGGGGACAGGGGCTCTAAACACTGAAGCTTTCTTT.

This clone was picked up a small number of times. The chain combines TRBV2 with TRBJ2-1; 14 bases agree with TRBD2. Germline values: CDR1 SNHLY, CDR2 FYNNEI. The ends lost 8 bases at V and 8 bases at J; junction bases unmatched: 2. The CDR3 is 13 amino acids. CDR3 sequence (DNA): TGTGCCAGCGGACTAGCGGGAGGCCATGAGCAGTTCTTC. This codes for CASGLAGGHEQFF.

There are a few counts of this clone. The chain combines TRBV5-5 with TRBJ2-3, with a weak D call TRBD2 (5 bases). V lost 8 bases to trimming and J lost 0 bases, with 10 bases between them. Germline assignment: CDR1 SGHKS and CDR2 YYEKEE (reference sequence). This CDR3 spans 13 amino acids. CDR3 residues: CASRAGSTDTQYF. In DNA form, the CDR3 reads TGTGCCAGTAGGGCGGGCAGCACAGATACGCAGTATTTT.

The chain recombines TRBV5-1 with TRBJ2-1, with 7 bases identical to TRBD2. CDR1 is SGHRS and CDR2 is YFSETQ in the germline V gene. J lost 6 bases, V lost 2 bases, and 5 bases had no gene match. The CDR3 consists of 14 residues. The chain's CDR3 is CASSFAGVTNEQFF. CDR3 DNA sequence: TGCGCCAGCAGCTTCGCGGGAGTCACCAATGAGCAGTTCTTC.

The chain recombines TRBV2 with TRBJ2-1; possible D gene TRBD2, 6 bases. Germline CDR1 reads SNHLY; CDR2 reads FYNNEI. CDR3 length: 15 amino acids. The V end lost 10 bases, the J end lost 7 bases, and 23 bases lay between the germline ends. The CDR3 sequence: CAMSFEEGGGNEQFF. The CDR3 DNA sequence: TGTGCCATGAGTTTTGAGGAGGGCGGTGGTAATGAGCAGTTCTTC.

This clone occurred a few times. The chain couples TRBV28 to TRBJ1-2; D remains unclear. CDR1 is MDHEN, CDR2 SYDVKM, per germline. This CDR3 region has 13 residues. V shed 6 bases and J shed 3 bases, with 11 bases lying between them. The CDR3 protein is CASSSPNYYGYTF. The CDR3 region has the DNA TGTGCCAGCAGCTCCCCTAATTACTATGGCTACACCTTC.

The V and J genes are TRBV5-5 and TRBJ2-7; possibly TRBD2 for D (5 bases). The V gene lost 1 base and the J gene lost 4 bases, with 15 bases spanning the gap. In germline, CDR1 is SGHKS, CDR2 YYEKEE (reference sequence). This CDR3 has 15 amino acids. The CDR3 sequence: CASSLWGDGPYEQYF. For the CDR3, the DNA is TGTGCCAGCAGCTTGTGGGGAGATGGGCCGTACGAGCAGTACTTC.

The chain recombines TRBV6-5 with TRBJ2-7; maybe TRBD1 (6 bases). The CDR3 loop spans 15 amino acids. Trimming removed 8 bases at V and 3 bases at J, with 20 bases between. Per germline, CDR1 MNHEY and CDR2 SVGAGI. The DNA of the CDR3 is TGTGCCAGCTGGGGGCCCGAGGCAGGGAGCTACGAGCAGTACTTC. This encodes CASWGPEAGSYEQYF.

The rearrangement uses TRBV28 and TRBJ1-2, with 8 positions matching TRBD1. Germline trimming cut 5 bases from V and 1 base from J; bases unmatched to any gene: 12. Germline CDR1 and CDR2: MDHEN and SYDVKM. This CDR3 is built from 17 residues. The CDR3 region has the DNA TGTGCCAGCAGTCCGAGGACAGGGATTAGTAGTAACTATGGCTACACCTTC. Translating gives CASSPRTGISSNYGYTF.

This clone was detected only once. The chain employs TRBV2 and TRBJ2-3; D might be TRBD2 (6 bases). Germline V gene lookup returns CDR1 SNHLY and CDR2 FYNNEI. Between the trimmed V and J ends, which lost 4 bases and 2 bases, there was a span of 10 bases. The CDR3 consists of 14 residues. The CDR3 DNA sequence: TGTGCCAGCAGTGCGACTAGTCTCACAGATACGCAGTATTTT. Protein: CASSATSLTDTQYF. The entire variable domain, with the rest obtained from reference TRBV2 and TRBJ2-3, is as follows: EPEVTQTPSHQVTQMGQEVILRCVPISNHLYFYWYRQILGQKVEFLVSFYNNEISEKSEIFDDQFSVERPDGSNFTLKIRSTKLEDSAMYFCASSATSLTDTQYFGPGTRLTVL.

A few counts support this clone. The chain uses TRBV2 and TRBJ1-1; the D is unclear. V lost 4 bases and J lost 0, with 9 bases in between. The CDR3 runs 14 residues. The germline V gene has CDR1 SNHLY and CDR2 FYNNEI. CDR3: CASSVIQLNTEAFF. The DNA of the CDR3 is TGTGCCAGCAGTGTAATCCAGTTGAACACTGAAGCTTTCTTT.

This sequence joins TRBV28 and TRBJ1-2, with 10 bases aligning to TRBD1. The CDR3 loop spans 14 amino acids. Germline CDR1 reads MDHEN; CDR2 reads SYDVKM. With V trimmed by 7 bases and J by 8 bases, 10 bases remained unmatched. DNA of the CDR3: TGTGCCAGCAATAGACAGGGGGCGTTCTACGGCTACACCTTC. It encodes CASNRQGAFYGYTF.

The chain combines TRBV19 with TRBJ1-5, with D perhaps matching TRBD1 (5 bases). CDR1 is LNHDA, CDR2 SQIVND, per germline (reference sequence). Trimming took 7 bases from V and 4 from J, leaving 23 bases between them. The CDR3 extends over 17 amino acids. The CDR3 here is CASNVAVGRQNNQPQHF. The CDR3 DNA sequence: TGTGCCAGTAACGTCGCTGTGGGTCGACAGAATAATCAGCCCCAGCATTTT.

In this sample, this clone turned up a few times. The genes are TRBV4-1 and TRBJ1-5; D is possibly TRBD1 (6 bases). V lost 1 base, J lost 9 bases, and 13 bases lay in between. Germline V gene sequence: CDR1 MGHRA, CDR2 YSYEKL. CDR3 size: 14 residues. The CDR3 loop reads CASSQGGGGWPQHF. The CDR3 DNA sequence: TGCGCCAGCAGCCAAGGAGGGGGGGGCTGGCCCCAGCATTTT.

The V gene is TRBV14, the J gene TRBJ2-3, with 9 bases aligning to TRBD1. Germline V gene data show CDR1 as SGHDN and CDR2 as FVKESK. This CDR3 has 15 residues. Trimming took 6 bases from V and 3 from J; bases not matched to a gene: 7. CDR3 bases: TGTGCCAGCAGAAGGGCGGGACAGGGTACAGATACGCAGTATTTT. Its protein product is CASRRAGQGTDTQYF.

CDR3 region: CASSAQGARPQHF. Written as DNA, the CDR3 is TGTGCCAGCAGTGCACAGGGGGCACGGCCCCAGCATTTT. The genes are TRBV28 and TRBJ1-5; 9 positions match TRBD1. The CDR3 length is 13 residues. Unmatched junction bases numbered 5, after V lost 5 bases and J lost 9 bases. CDR1 and CDR2 from the germline V gene are MDHEN and SYDVKM.

The V and J genes are TRBV5-1 and TRBJ1-1; D perhaps matches TRBD1 (6 bases). Trimming stripped 4 bases from V and 1 base from J, with 8 bases between. There are 13 residues in the CDR3. The germline CDR1 and CDR2 sequences are SGHRS and YFSETQ. The CDR3 nucleotides are TGCGCCAGCAGCGTACAGGGGAACACTGAAGCTTTCTTT. Its protein is CASSVQGNTEAFF.

V gene TRBV9 combines with J gene TRBJ2-1; 8 bases fit TRBD2. This CDR3 is built from 15 residues. After removal of 2 bases from V and 6 bases from J, the junction contained 7 bases not matched to a gene. CDR1 and CDR2 from the germline V gene are SGDLS and YYNGEE. The CDR3 spells CASSVTGTRPNEQFF. Here the CDR3 DNA reads TGTGCCAGCAGCGTGACCGGGACTAGGCCCAATGAGCAGTTCTTC. Based on the CDR3 plus reference TRBV9 and TRBJ2-1, the full variable domain is DSGVTQTPKHLITATGQRVTLRCSPRSGDLSVYWYQQSLDQGLQFLIQYYNGEERAKGNILERFSAQQFPDLHSELNLSSLELGDSALYFCASSVTGTRPNEQFFGPGTRLTVL.

V gene TRBV28 combines with J gene TRBJ1-3; D remains ambiguous. Germline-derived CDR1 and CDR2 are MDHEN and SYDVKM. V was trimmed by 6 bases and J by 0 bases, leaving 12 bases between them. The length of the CDR3 is 15 residues. The CDR3 sequence is CASRSVGRSGNTIYF. CDR3 DNA: TGTGCCAGCAGGTCAGTTGGTCGCTCTGGAAACACCATATATTTT.

The sample holds one count of this clone. V is TRBV6-5 and J is TRBJ1-1; D possibly corresponds to TRBD1 (5 bases). The V and J ends lost 0 bases and 1 base respectively, with 6 bases between them. The CDR3 has 14 amino acids. The germline V gene has CDR1 MNHEY and CDR2 SVGAGI. The CDR3 DNA reads as TGTGCCAGCAGTTACTCACAGGCGAACACTGAAGCTTTCTTT. It specifies CASSYSQANTEAFF.

The count of this clone is one. The rearrangement links TRBV29-1 to TRBJ1-2; 8 bases are a match to TRBD1. The CDR3 consists of 13 residues. From germline, CDR1 is SQVTM and CDR2 ANQGSEA. The J segment lost 8 bases and the V segment lost 5 bases, leaving 10 bases of the junction unmatched. CDR3 DNA sequence: TGCAGCGTTCTATGGGACAGGTCGGGCGGCTACACCTTC. It codes for CSVLWDRSGGYTF. Supplemented by reference TRBV29-1 and TRBJ1-2, the full variable domain reads SAVISQKPSRDICQRGTSLTIQCQVDSQVTMMFWYRQQPGQSLTLIATANQGSEATYESGFVIDKFPISRPNLTFSTLTVSNMSPEDSSIYLCSVLWDRSGGYTFGSGTRLTVV.

The sample holds a few counts of this clone. V and J are TRBV7-8 and TRBJ2-7; D possibly corresponds to TRBD1 (6 bases). The length of the CDR3 is 13 residues. The germline gives CDR1 SGHVS, CDR2 FQNEAQ. V lost 2 bases and J lost 3, with 8 bases in between. Here the CDR3 DNA reads TGTGCCAGCAGCTTACAGGGGATCTACGAGCAGTACTTC. Protein product: CASSLQGIYEQYF.